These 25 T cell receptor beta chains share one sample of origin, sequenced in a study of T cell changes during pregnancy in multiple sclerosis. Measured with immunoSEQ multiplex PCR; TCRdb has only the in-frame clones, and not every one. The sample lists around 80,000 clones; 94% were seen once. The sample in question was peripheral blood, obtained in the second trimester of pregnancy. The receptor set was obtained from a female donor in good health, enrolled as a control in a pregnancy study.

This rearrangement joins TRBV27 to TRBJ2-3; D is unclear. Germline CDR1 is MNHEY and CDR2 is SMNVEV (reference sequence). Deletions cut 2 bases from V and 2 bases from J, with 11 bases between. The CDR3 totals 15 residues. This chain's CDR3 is CASSLSVRSTDTQYF. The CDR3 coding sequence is TGTGCCAGCAGTTTAAGCGTTCGGTCCACAGATACGCAGTATTTT.

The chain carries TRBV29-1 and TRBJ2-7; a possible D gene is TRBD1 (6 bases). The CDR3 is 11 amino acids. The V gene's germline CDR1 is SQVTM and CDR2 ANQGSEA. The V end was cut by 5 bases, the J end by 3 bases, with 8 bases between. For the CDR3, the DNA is TGCAGCGTTCAACAGGGCTACGAGCAGTACTTC. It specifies CSVQQGYEQYF.

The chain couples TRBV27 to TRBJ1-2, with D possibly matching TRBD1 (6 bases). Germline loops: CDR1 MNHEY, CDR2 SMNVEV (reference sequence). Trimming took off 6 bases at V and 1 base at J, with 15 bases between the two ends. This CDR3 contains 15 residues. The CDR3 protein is CASSSTGTLNYGYTF. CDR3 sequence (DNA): TGTGCCAGCAGCTCTACCGGGACACTTAACTATGGCTACACCTTC.

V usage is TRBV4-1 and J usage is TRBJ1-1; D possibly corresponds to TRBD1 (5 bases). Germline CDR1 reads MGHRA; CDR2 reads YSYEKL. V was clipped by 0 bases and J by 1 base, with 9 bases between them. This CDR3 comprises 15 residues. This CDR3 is CASSQDGGANTEAFF. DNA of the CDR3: TGCGCCAGCAGCCAAGACGGCGGGGCGAACACTGAAGCTTTCTTT.

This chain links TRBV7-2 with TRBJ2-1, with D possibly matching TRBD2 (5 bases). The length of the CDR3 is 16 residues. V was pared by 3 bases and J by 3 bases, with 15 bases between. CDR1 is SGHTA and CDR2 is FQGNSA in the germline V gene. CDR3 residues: CASSLGGSVGYNEQFF. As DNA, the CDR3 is TGTGCCAGCAGCTTGGGTGGTAGCGTGGGCTACAATGAGCAGTTCTTC.

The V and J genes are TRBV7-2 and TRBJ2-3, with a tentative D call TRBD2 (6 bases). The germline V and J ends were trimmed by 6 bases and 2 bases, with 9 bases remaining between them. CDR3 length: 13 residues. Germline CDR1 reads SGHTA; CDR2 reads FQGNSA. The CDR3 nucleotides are TGTGCCAGCAGGATAGCGGCCACAGATACGCAGTATTTT. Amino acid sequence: CASRIAATDTQYF.

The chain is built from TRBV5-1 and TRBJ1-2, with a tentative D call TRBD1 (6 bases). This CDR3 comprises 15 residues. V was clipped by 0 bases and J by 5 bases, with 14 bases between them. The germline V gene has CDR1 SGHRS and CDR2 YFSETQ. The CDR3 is CASSLGQDLGYGYTF. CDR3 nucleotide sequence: TGCGCCAGCAGCTTGGGACAGGACCTTGGGTATGGCTACACCTTC.

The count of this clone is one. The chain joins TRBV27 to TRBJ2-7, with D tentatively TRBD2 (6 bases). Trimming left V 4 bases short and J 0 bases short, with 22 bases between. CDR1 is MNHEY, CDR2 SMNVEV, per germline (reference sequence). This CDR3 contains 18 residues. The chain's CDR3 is CASSSIGASATSSYEQYF. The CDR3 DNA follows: TGTGCCAGCAGTTCCATAGGGGCTAGCGCCACGAGCTCCTACGAGCAGTACTTC.

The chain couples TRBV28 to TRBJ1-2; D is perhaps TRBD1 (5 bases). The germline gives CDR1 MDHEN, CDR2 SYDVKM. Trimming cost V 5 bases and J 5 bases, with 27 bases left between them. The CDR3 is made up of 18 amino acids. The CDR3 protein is CASSPHLQSQRQLYGYTF. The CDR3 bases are TGTGCCAGCAGTCCGCACTTGCAGTCCCAGAGACAGCTTTATGGCTACACCTTC.

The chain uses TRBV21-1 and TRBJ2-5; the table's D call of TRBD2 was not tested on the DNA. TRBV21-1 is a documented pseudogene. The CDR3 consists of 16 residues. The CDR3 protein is CASSKWTETSVETQYF. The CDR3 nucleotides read TGTGCCAGCAGCAAATGGACCGAGACTAGCGTGGAGACCCAGTACTTC.

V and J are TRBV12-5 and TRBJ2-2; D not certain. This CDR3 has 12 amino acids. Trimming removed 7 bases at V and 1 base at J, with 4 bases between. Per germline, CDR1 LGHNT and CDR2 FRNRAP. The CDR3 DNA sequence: TGTGCTAGTGCCATGAACACCGGGGAGCTGTTTTTT. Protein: CASAMNTGELFF.

DNA of the CDR3: TGTGCCAGCAGCCCCCGCCGCGGGACAGGGGGCGCGGGCACTGAAGCTTTCTTT. This sequence encodes CASSPRRGTGGAGTEAFF. The V and J genes are TRBV5-4 and TRBJ1-1, with TRBD1 matching over 12 bases. Trimming removed 4 bases from V and 4 bases from J; junction bases left unmatched: 14. The CDR3 length is 18 residues. CDR1 and CDR2 (germline): SGHNT, YYREEE (reference sequence).

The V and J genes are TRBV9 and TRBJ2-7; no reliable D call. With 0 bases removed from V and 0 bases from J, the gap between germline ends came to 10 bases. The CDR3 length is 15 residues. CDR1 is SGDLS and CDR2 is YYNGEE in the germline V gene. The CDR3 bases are TGTGCCAGCAGCGTAGCTCCCGTGAGCTCCTACGAGCAGTACTTC. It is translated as CASSVAPVSSYEQYF.

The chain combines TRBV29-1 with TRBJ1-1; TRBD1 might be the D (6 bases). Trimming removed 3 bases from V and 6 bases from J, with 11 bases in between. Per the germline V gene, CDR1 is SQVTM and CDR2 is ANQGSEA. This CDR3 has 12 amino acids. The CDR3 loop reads CSVESGGAEAFF. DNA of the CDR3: TGCAGCGTTGAGAGCGGGGGCGCTGAAGCTTTCTTT.

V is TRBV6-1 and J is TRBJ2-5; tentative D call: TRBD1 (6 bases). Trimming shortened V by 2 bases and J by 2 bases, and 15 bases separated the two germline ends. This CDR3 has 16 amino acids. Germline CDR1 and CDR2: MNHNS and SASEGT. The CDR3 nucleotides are TGTGCCAGCAGTGAAATCAGTGGAAGGGGGCAAGAGACCCAGTACTTC. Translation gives CASSEISGRGQETQYF.

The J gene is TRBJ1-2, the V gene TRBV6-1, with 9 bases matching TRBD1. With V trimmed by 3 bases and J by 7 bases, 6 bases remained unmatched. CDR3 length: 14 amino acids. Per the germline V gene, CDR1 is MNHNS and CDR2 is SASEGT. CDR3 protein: CASSDTGTGLGYTF. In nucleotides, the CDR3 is TGTGCCAGCAGTGACACCGGGACAGGGCTTGGCTACACCTTC.

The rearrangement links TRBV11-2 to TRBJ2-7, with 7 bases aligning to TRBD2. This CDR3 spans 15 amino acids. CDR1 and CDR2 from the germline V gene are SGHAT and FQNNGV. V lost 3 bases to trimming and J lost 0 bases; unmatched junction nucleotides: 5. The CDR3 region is CASSLQGGSSYEQYF. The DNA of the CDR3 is TGTGCCAGCAGCTTGCAGGGCGGGAGCTCCTACGAGCAGTACTTC.

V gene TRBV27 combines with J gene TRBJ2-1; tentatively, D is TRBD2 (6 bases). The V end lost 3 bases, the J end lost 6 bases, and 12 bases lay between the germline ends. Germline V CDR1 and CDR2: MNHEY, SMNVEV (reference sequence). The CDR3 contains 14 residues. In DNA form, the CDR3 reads TGTGCCAGCAGTTTGGCGCCGGGGGTCAATGAGCAGTTCTTC. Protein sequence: CASSLAPGVNEQFF.

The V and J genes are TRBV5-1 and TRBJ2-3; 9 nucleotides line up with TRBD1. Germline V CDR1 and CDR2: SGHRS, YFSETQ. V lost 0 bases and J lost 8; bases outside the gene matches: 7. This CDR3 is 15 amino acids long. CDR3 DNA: TGCGCCAGCAGCTTGGGGGGACAGGGCCTAAGTACGCAGTATTTT. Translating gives CASSLGGQGLSTQYF. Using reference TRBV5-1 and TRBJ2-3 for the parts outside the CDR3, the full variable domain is KAGVTQTPRYLIKTRGQQVTLSCSPISGHRSVSWYQQTPGQGLQFLFEYFSETQRNKGNFPGRFSGRQFSNSRSEMNVSTLELGDSALYLCASSLGGQGLSTQYFGPGTRLTVL.

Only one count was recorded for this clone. Written as DNA, the CDR3 is TGTGCCAGCAGTGAATGGGCAGGTAGGGGCAACACTGAAGCTTTCTTT. Protein sequence: CASSEWAGRGNTEAFF. This chain joins TRBV2 and TRBJ1-1, with a weak D call TRBD1 (5 bases). V was shortened by 2 bases and J by 2 bases, with 15 bases between the two germline ends. CDR3 length equals 16 residues. The V gene's germline CDR1 is SNHLY and CDR2 FYNNEI.

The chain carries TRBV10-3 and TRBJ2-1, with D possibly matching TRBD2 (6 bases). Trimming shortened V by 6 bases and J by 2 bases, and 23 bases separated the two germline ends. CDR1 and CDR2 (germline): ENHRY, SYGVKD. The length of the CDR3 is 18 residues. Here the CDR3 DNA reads TGTGCCATCAGCCCTTGGGTTTCGGAGCGACTAGCCTACAATGAGCAGTTCTTC. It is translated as CAISPWVSERLAYNEQFF.

CDR3 nucleotides: TGTGCCAGCAGCAGGGCACTAGCGGGATCCTACAATGAGCAGTTCTTC. Its protein product is CASSRALAGSYNEQFF. The V call is TRBV5-4, the J call TRBJ2-1, with 10 bases that match TRBD2. V trimming: 4 bases; J trimming: 1 base; junction bases outside the gene matches: 5. CDR1 and CDR2 from the germline V gene are SGHNT and YYREEE (reference sequence). The CDR3 is 16 amino acids.

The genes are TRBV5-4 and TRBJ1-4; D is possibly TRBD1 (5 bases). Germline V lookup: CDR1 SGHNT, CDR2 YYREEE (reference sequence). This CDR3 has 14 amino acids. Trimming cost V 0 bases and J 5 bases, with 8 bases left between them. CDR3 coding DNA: TGTGCCAGCAGCTTGGGGGGCGAGAATGAAAAACTGTTTTTT. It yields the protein CASSLGGENEKLFF.

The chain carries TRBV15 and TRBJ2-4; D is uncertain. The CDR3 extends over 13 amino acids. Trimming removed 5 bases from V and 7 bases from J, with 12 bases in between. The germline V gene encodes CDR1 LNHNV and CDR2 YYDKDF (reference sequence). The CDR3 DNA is TGTGCCACCAGCTCCATAGCCGGCAACATTCAGTACTTC. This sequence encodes CATSSIAGNIQYF.

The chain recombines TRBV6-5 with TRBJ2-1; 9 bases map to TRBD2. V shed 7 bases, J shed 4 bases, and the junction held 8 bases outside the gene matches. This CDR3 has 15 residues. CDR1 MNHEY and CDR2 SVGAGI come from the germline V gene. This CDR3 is CASIGAREGYNEQFF. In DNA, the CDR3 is TGTGCCAGCATAGGGGCGCGGGAGGGGTACAATGAGCAGTTCTTC.